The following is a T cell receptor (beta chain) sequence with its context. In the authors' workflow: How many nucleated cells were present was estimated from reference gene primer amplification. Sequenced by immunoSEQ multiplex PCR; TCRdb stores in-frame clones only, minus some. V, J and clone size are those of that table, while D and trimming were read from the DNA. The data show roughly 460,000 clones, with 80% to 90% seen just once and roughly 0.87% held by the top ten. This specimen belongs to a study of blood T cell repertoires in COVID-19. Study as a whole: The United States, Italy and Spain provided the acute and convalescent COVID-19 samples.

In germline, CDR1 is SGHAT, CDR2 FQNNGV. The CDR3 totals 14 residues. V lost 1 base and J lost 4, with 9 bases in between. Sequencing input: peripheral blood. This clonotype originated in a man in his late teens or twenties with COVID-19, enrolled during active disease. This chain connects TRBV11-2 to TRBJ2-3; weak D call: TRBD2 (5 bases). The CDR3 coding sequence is TGTGCCAGCAGCTTAGGAGGGAAACCAGATACGCAGTATTTT. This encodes CASSLGGKPDTQYF.